Presented here are 22 T cell receptor beta chains from one specimen sequenced in a study of shared clonotypes between healthy human individuals. Sequencing was performed with immunoSEQ multiplex PCR; in TCRdb, only in-frame clones are kept and a portion is missing. Among around 940,000 clones listed, 76% were seen once. Material: memory CD4+ T cells sorted from blood. Stated subset: CD45RA-negative fraction. Receptors were obtained from a man younger than 35 in good health.

The chain combines TRBV19 with TRBJ1-3; the D gene is possibly TRBD1 (5 bases). The length of the CDR3 is 15 residues. Germline-derived CDR1 and CDR2 are LNHDA and SQIVND (reference sequence). Trimming took off 4 bases at V and 0 bases at J, with 10 bases between the two ends. The CDR3 reads CASSRDLSSGNTIYF. The DNA of the CDR3 is TGTGCCAGTAGTAGGGACTTAAGCTCTGGAAACACCATATATTTT.

The sample holds one count of this clone. The rearrangement uses TRBV6-6 and TRBJ2-1; TRBD2 matches at 9 bases. This CDR3 is built from 16 residues. Looked up from germline, CDR1 is MNHNY and CDR2 is SVGAGI (reference sequence). V trimming: 0 bases; J trimming: 2 bases; junction bases outside the gene matches: 2. CDR3 residues: CASSYSSSGAYNEQFF. DNA for the CDR3: TGTGCCAGCAGTTACTCCTCTAGCGGGGCCTACAATGAGCAGTTCTTC.

This clone was counted once. The rearrangement joins TRBV5-8 to TRBJ2-3, with D uncertain. The V gene lost 0 bases and the J gene lost 4 bases, with 9 bases spanning the gap. The CDR3 has 14 amino acids. Germline CDR1 reads SGHTS; CDR2 reads YDEGEE. CDR3 sequence: CASSLDPGADTQYF. The DNA of the CDR3 is TGTGCCAGCAGCTTGGACCCAGGAGCAGATACGCAGTATTTT.

The chain couples TRBV11-3 to TRBJ2-4, with 8 bases aligning to TRBD2. With V trimmed by 5 bases and J by 1 base, 7 bases remained unmatched. The germline V gene has CDR1 SGHNT and CDR2 YENEEA. The CDR3 runs 16 residues. CDR3 protein: CASSVEREKAKNIQYF. CDR3 DNA: TGTGCCAGCAGCGTCGAGCGGGAGAAGGCCAAAAACATTCAGTACTTC.

This chain links TRBV4-1 with TRBJ2-5, with 9 positions matching TRBD2. Germline V gene sequence: CDR1 MGHRA, CDR2 YSYEKL. After removal of 0 bases from V and 6 bases from J, the junction contained 8 bases not matched to a gene. The CDR3 consists of 16 residues. As DNA, the CDR3 is TGCGCCAGCAGCCAAGAACTAGCGGGCGTTCGGAAGACCCAGTACTTC. Translation: CASSQELAGVRKTQYF.

V gene TRBV6-1 combines with J gene TRBJ1-2; a weak D match, TRBD1 (5 bases). Germline V gene lookup returns CDR1 MNHNS and CDR2 SASEGT. Trimming took 6 bases from V and 4 from J, leaving 15 bases between them. The CDR3 is 14 residues long. CDR3 in amino acids: CASSPREGLYGYTF. The DNA for the CDR3 is TGTGCCAGCAGCCCCAGGGAGGGACTCTATGGCTACACCTTC.

This clone was seen a handful of times. A much larger clone is a single base away; this may be a read error. This CDR3 is also generated by other DNA sequences in the sample. The chain uses TRBV18 and TRBJ1-1; D is undetermined. This CDR3 has 13 residues. Trimming stripped 2 bases from V and 0 bases from J, with 4 bases between. The germline gives CDR1 KGHSH, CDR2 LQKENI. The CDR3 is CASSPAMNTEAFF. Written as DNA, the CDR3 is TGTGCCAGCTCACCAGCGATGAACACTGAAGCTTTCTTT.

The rearrangement joins TRBV30 to TRBJ1-4; the D gene is possibly TRBD1 (5 bases). Trimming shortened V by 4 bases and J by 6 bases, and 21 bases separated the two germline ends. Germline-derived CDR1 and CDR2 are GTSNPN and SVGIG (reference sequence). This CDR3 has 16 residues. The CDR3 sequence: CAWTEGRGVRDEKLFF. The CDR3 bases are TGTGCCTGGACAGAGGGAAGGGGTGTTCGGGATGAAAAACTGTTTTTT.

The CDR3, as DNA: TGTGCCATCAGTGAGTCGGTGCAATCTGGGGCCAACGTCCTGACTTTC. Protein: CAISESVQSGANVLTF. The rearrangement joins TRBV10-3 to TRBJ2-6, with D unclear. V was clipped by 0 bases and J by 1 base, with 7 bases between them. The CDR3 extends over 16 amino acids. Germline V gives CDR1 ENHRY, CDR2 SYGVKD.

The J gene is TRBJ1-1, the V gene TRBV28; D gene ambiguous. Per the germline V gene, CDR1 is MDHEN and CDR2 is SYDVKM. The CDR3 is 13 residues long. With 3 bases removed from V and 1 base from J, the gap between germline ends came to 6 bases. CDR3 amino acids: CASSFGWNTEAFF. The DNA for the CDR3 is TGTGCCAGCAGTTTCGGATGGAACACTGAAGCTTTCTTT.

Of note for this clone: One junction end disagrees with the germline gene, perhaps due to a read error. The chain couples TRBV7-7 to TRBJ2-3; the D call may be TRBD1 or TRBD2 (5 bases each). This CDR3 has 14 amino acids. The germline gives CDR1 SSHAT, CDR2 FNYEAQ (reference sequence). The CDR3 spells CASSLLGGTDTQYF. In DNA form, the CDR3 reads TGTGCTAGCAGCTTACTAGGGGGCACAGATACGCAGTATTTT.

Note on this clone: Possible read error: a much larger clone is one base away. The J gene is TRBJ2-2, the V gene TRBV28; D possibly corresponds to TRBD1 (6 bases). CDR1 is MDHEN, CDR2 SYDVKM, per germline. This CDR3 contains 15 residues. V was clipped by 5 bases and J by 0 bases, with 10 bases between them. The CDR3 sequence is CASSGRTANTGELFF. The CDR3 DNA reads as TGTGCCAGCAGTGGCCGGACAGCGAACACCGGGGAGCTGTTTTTT. The full variable domain, completed using reference TRBV28 and TRBJ2-2, is DVKVTQSSRYLVKRTGEKVFLECVQDMDHENMFWYRQDPGLGLRLIYFSYDVKMKEKGDIPEGYSVSREKKERFSLILESASTNQTSMYLCASSGRTANTGELFFGEGSRLTVL.

V usage is TRBV2 and J usage is TRBJ2-1, with 8 bases fitting TRBD2. The CDR3 has 16 amino acids. Germline CDR1 reads SNHLY; CDR2 reads FYNNEI. The trim removed 0 bases at V and 3 bases at J, leaving 4 bases unmatched. The CDR3 spells CASSEARGLDYNEQFF. CDR3 in DNA: TGTGCCAGCAGTGAAGCGAGGGGACTAGACTACAATGAGCAGTTCTTC.

The genes are TRBV19 and TRBJ2-1, with D perhaps TRBD1 (5 bases). The CDR3 totals 14 residues. Germline CDR1 and CDR2: LNHDA and SQIVND (reference sequence). Trimming cost V 3 bases and J 10 bases, with 16 bases left between them. The CDR3 region is CASSIFQGDSEQFF. As DNA, the CDR3 is TGTGCCAGTAGTATCTTCCAAGGGGATAGCGAGCAGTTCTTC.

V and J are TRBV27 and TRBJ2-5, with TRBD2 matching over 10 bases. The end of the DNA aligns better with TRBJ2-7, so the J call may be wrong. Germline V gene sequence: CDR1 MNHEY, CDR2 SMNVEV (reference sequence). CDR3 length: 15 residues. The CDR3 here is CASSLTSGYSYEQYF. DNA of the CDR3: TGTGCCAGCAGCTTGACTAGCGGGTACTCCTACGAGCAGTACTTC.

The V gene is TRBV30, the J gene TRBJ2-3; no firm D call. CDR3 length: 12 amino acids. V was cut by 4 bases and J by 4 bases, with 9 bases left in between. Looked up from germline, CDR1 is GTSNPN and CDR2 is SVGIG (reference sequence). This chain's CDR3 is CAWKRQSDTQYF. CDR3 in DNA: TGTGCCTGGAAGCGCCAGTCAGATACGCAGTATTTT.

The genes are TRBV2 and TRBJ2-4, with 9 bases fitting TRBD2. Germline loops: CDR1 SNHLY, CDR2 FYNNEI. The CDR3 length is 17 residues. V lost 8 bases, J lost 0 bases, and 11 bases stayed unmatched. In DNA form, the CDR3 reads TGTGCCAGCCCCGGGACTAGCCAACTCCTAGCCAAAAACATTCAGTACTTC. Encoded protein: CASPGTSQLLAKNIQYF.

This rearrangement joins TRBV6-1 to TRBJ1-5; weak D call: TRBD1 (5 bases). Trimming cost V 6 bases and J 6 bases, with 18 bases left between them. The CDR3 is made up of 15 amino acids. The germline V gene has CDR1 MNHNS and CDR2 SASEGT. In DNA form, the CDR3 reads TGTGCCAGCAGAACCGGAGGGGAAACAGGTCAGCCCCAGCATTTT. This codes for CASRTGGETGQPQHF.

This chain links TRBV7-9 with TRBJ1-1; D unresolved. The CDR3 extends over 13 amino acids. Trimming shortened V by 4 bases and J by 4 bases, and 10 bases separated the two germline ends. Germline-derived CDR1 and CDR2 are SEHNR and FQNEAQ (reference sequence). The CDR3 sequence is CASSSQIRTEAFF. CDR3 in DNA: TGTGCCAGCAGCTCCCAAATCCGCACTGAAGCTTTCTTT.

This chain links TRBV6-1 with TRBJ2-2; possible D gene TRBD2, 6 bases. Germline V gene lookup returns CDR1 MNHNS and CDR2 SASEGT. Deletions cut 6 bases from V and 5 bases from J, with 10 bases between. The CDR3 length is 13 residues. The CDR3 here is CASREGLTGELFF. CDR3 nucleotide sequence: TGTGCCAGCAGGGAGGGTTTGACCGGGGAGCTGTTTTTT.

This clone appeared once. Other DNA sequences within the sample encode an identical CDR3. The J gene is TRBJ2-5, the V gene TRBV30; D call uncertain. CDR1 and CDR2 from the germline V gene are GTSNPN and SVGIG (reference sequence). V lost 2 bases to trimming and J lost 4 bases, with 5 bases between them. This CDR3 region has 11 residues. The CDR3 coding sequence is TGTGCCTGGAGTAGTCGAGAGACCCAGTACTTC. This translates into CAWSSRETQYF.

The gene calls are TRBV7-9 and TRBJ2-2; D is unclear. The CDR3 runs 14 residues. Germline V lookup: CDR1 SEHNR, CDR2 FQNEAQ (reference sequence). Trimming took 1 base from V and 6 from J, leaving 9 bases between them. CDR3 amino acids: CASSLGPAAGELFF. CDR3 bases: TGTGCCAGCAGCTTAGGGCCCGCCGCCGGGGAGCTGTTTTTT.